The 8 T cell receptor beta chains reported below all come from one sample, sequenced in a study of CD8+ T cells in alopecia areata (dated by TCRdb to the late 2010s). The time point label on this specimen signifies: baseline before oral tofacitinib. Receptor amplification or capture employed the immunoSEQ multiplex PCR assay. To provide template for TCR sequencing, every sample had RNA extracted and reverse transcribed into cDNA. Drawn from immuneACCESS, this table holds only the in-frame rearrangements with V and J called that TCRdb kept. Clones are partly lost; checked studies trace under half to an unresolved V gene and leave the rest unexplained. Here the sample has under 250,000 clones; 50% to 65% occur a single time. 0.45% of the sample belongs to the ten largest clones. The specimen was CD4+ T cells sorted from blood, collected at week 0. These receptors came from a human donor with alopecia areata.

This rearrangement joins TRBV5-1 to TRBJ2-1; the D is unclear. Germline-derived CDR1 and CDR2 are SGHRS and YFSETQ. V was pared by 1 base and J by 5 bases, with 4 bases between. The CDR3 runs to 12 residues. CDR3 DNA: TGCGCCAGCAGCTTGCATCACAATGAGCAGTTCTTC. Protein: CASSLHHNEQFF.

The V gene is TRBV30, the J gene TRBJ1-6, with D uncertain. V gave up 0 bases and J gave up 10 bases, with 16 bases separating them. Germline V lookup: CDR1 GTSNPN, CDR2 SVGIG (reference sequence). The CDR3 runs 15 residues. Written as DNA, the CDR3 is TGTGCCTGGAGTGTAATGGAGGCGACTGGGTCACCCCTCCACTTT. This gives the protein CAWSVMEATGSPLHF.

This clone was detected a few times. V usage is TRBV11-2 and J usage is TRBJ1-1; TRBD1 agrees at 7 bases. The CDR3 length is 14 residues. Germline values: CDR1 SGHAT, CDR2 FQNNGV. With V trimmed by 4 bases and J by 2 bases, 4 bases remained unmatched. The DNA for the CDR3 is TGTGCCAGCAGCTCCAACAGGGGAAACACTGAAGCTTTCTTT. This gives the protein CASSSNRGNTEAFF.

This chain connects TRBV9 to TRBJ1-6, with D possibly matching TRBD1 (5 bases). This CDR3 contains 15 residues. Trimming took off 4 bases at V and 9 bases at J, with 17 bases between the two ends. Germline V gives CDR1 SGDLS, CDR2 YYNGEE. For the CDR3, the DNA is TGTGCCAGCAGCTCCCCCGGGGGTGCGGGTTCACCCCTCCACTTT. Its translation: CASSSPGGAGSPLHF.

The chain has TRBV30 and TRBJ2-4; D unresolved. CDR1 is GTSNPN, CDR2 SVGIG, per germline (reference sequence). CDR3 length: 11 residues. The CDR3 protein is CGCVAKNIQYF. The DNA of the CDR3 is TGTGGTTGCGTTGCCAAAAACATTCAGTACTTC.

This chain connects TRBV5-6 to TRBJ1-5; TRBD1 matches at 7 bases. J lost 7 bases, V lost 3 bases, and 4 bases had no gene match. CDR1 is SGHDT and CDR2 is YYEEEE in the germline V gene. The CDR3 is made up of 13 amino acids. The CDR3 loop reads CASSSTGVQPQHF. CDR3 in DNA: TGTGCCAGCAGCTCCACAGGGGTCCAGCCCCAGCATTTT. Using reference TRBV5-6 and TRBJ1-5 for the parts outside the CDR3, the full variable domain is DAGVTQSPTHLIKTRGQQVTLRCSPKSGHDTVSWYQQALGQGPQFIFQYYEEEERQRGNFPDRFSGHQFPNYSSELNVNALLLGDSALYLCASSSTGVQPQHFGDGTRLSIL.

This clone was seen more than once but under ten times. The chain joins TRBV6-1 to TRBJ1-1; D ambiguous. The CDR3 spans 15 residues. The V gene lost 6 bases and the J gene lost 2 bases, with 16 bases spanning the gap. Per germline, CDR1 MNHNS and CDR2 SASEGT. Here the CDR3 reads CASSGPPGSNTEAFF. The DNA of the CDR3 is TGTGCCAGCAGCGGGCCTCCGGGATCAAACACTGAAGCTTTCTTT.

Ten or more counts support this clone. The CDR3 nucleotides read TGTGCCTGGAGTGTACTGACAGGGGGCGCAGATACGCAGTATTTT. Protein product: CAWSVLTGGADTQYF. The V gene is TRBV30, the J gene TRBJ2-3, with 10 bases that match TRBD1. The junction had 4 bases not matched to a gene; V was cut back by 0 bases and J by 4 bases. The CDR3 consists of 15 residues. Germline V gives CDR1 GTSNPN, CDR2 SVGIG (reference sequence). Full variable domain (missing parts from reference TRBV30 and TRBJ2-3): SQTIHQWPATLVQPVGSPLSLECTVEGTSNPNLYWYRQAAGRGLQLLFYSVGIGQISSEVPQNLSASRPQDRQFILSSKKLLLSDSGFYLCAWSVLTGGADTQYFGPGTRLTVL.